This TCR beta chain is drawn from a study of T cells in Graves' hyperthyroidism and ophthalmopathy. As for the study in general: Any treatment followed the collection of peripheral blood at initial diagnosis.

RNA transcripts gave rise to amplified TCR beta CDR3 regions. With the HTBI primer set, the TCR CDR3 went through a first round of RT-PCR. From the multiplex PCR reads, TCRdb called clonotypes with MiXCR, one entry per CDR3 protein. Counted here are 400,000 to 500,000 distinct CDR3 sequences, about 15% occurring once; the ten biggest clones make up roughly 13%. This clonotype was seen at least ten times. As yet, its antigen is unknown. The study excluded patients with uncontrolled infection, other autoimmune disease, pregnancy or lactation. General observations from the study: Most thyroid clonotypes with frequency above 0.001 were detected in blood.

The sample was blood. This receptor was taken from a man aged 18 to 29 with Graves' ophthalmopathy.

CDR3 nucleotide sequence: TGTGCCAGCAGTTTCGTATCTCAGCCCCAGCATTTT. Protein sequence: CASSFVSQPQHF. This chain connects TRBV12-3 or TRBV12-4 to TRBJ1-5; no reliable D call. This CDR3 region has 12 residues. The V and J ends lost 3 bases and 6 bases respectively, with 6 bases between them.